This T cell receptor beta chain was recovered during a study of vaccination and CD4 T cells after COVID-19. Stated time point: late sampling 161 to 241 days after vaccination in a few convalescent patients. Treatment of the sample: approximately nine-day PBMC culture with coronavirus spike peptide pools or control peptides (ViraFEST assay). With the Oncomine TCR Beta short-read assay, DNA from cultured CD4+ T cells was sequenced. MiXCR was run by TCRdb on the PCR reads, yielding one entry per CDR3 protein. The sample has around 15,000 distinct CDR3 sequences; about half are singletons. V shed 5 bases and J shed 7 bases, with 12 bases lying between them. The CDR3 spans 13 residues. Germline lookup yields CDR1 SGHVS and CDR2 FQNEAQ. Comments on this clonotype: Antigen unknown.

This material consisted of CD4+ T cells from blood, cultured in vitro, taken about 7 months after SARS-CoV-2 vaccination. The sequence was obtained from a human donor who had recovered from COVID-19. The V and J genes are TRBV7-8 and TRBJ2-1, with D perhaps matching TRBD1 (6 bases). The CDR3 nucleotides are TGTGCCAGCAGCGGTATAGGGGGAAATGAGCAGTTCTTC. It encodes CASSGIGGNEQFF.